These T cell receptor beta chains were read from a single sample in a study of beta chain features in type 1 diabetes. The repertoire was sequenced with immunoSEQ multiplex PCR; TCRdb's copy has only in-frame clones and lacks some. The data hold nearly 350,000 clones, with 9.3% observed a single time. The sequenced sample consisted of central memory CD4+ T cells from blood. These receptors came from a man aged 25 to 40 with type 1 diabetes. Each CDR3 is given with its conserved first and last residue.

J gene	V gene	CDR3 protein
TRBJ2-1	TRBV7-9	CASSLDIGGGSYNEQFF
TRBJ2-5	TRBV5-6	CASNRAKETQYF
TRBJ2-1	TRBV7-2	CATFRGGAEDEQFF
TRBJ2-3	TRBV18	CASSPADTQYF
TRBJ2-3	TRBV7-9	CASSLGTSGGHRYF
TRBJ1-6	TRBV7-2	CASTENLGSPLHF
TRBJ1-1	TRBV18	CAQSQGLATEAFF
TRBJ1-1	TRBV10-2	CASRERQGRAFF
TRBJ1-5	TRBV18	CASSPGEAQPQHF
TRBJ2-3	TRBV6-5	CASSYSPRHTDTQYF
TRBJ1-2	TRBV5-1	CASSLDQTGGYTF
TRBJ2-7	TRBV25-1	CASSEGTAPYEQYF
TRBJ2-1	TRBV28	CASSLGGPLRNEQFF
TRBJ2-5	TRBV29-1	CSAPGTGGETQYF
TRBJ2-3	TRBV11-3	CASSLQRTDTQYF
TRBJ2-7	TRBV25-1	CASSPMRSGTGSRYEQYF
TRBJ2-7	TRBV28	CASTKLPASRYEQYF
TRBJ1-6	TRBV11-2	CASSLGGASPLHF
TRBJ2-5	TRBV10-3	CAISKLVQETQYF
TRBJ2-3	TRBV9	CASSVKSGGASADTQYF
TRBJ2-3	TRBV7-9	CASSLVADTQYF
TRBJ1-1	TRBV18	CASSRDRMNTEAFF
TRBJ2-5	TRBV2	CATSTGKGETQYF
TRBJ2-3	TRBV5-1	CASSSLGSGDTQYF
TRBJ1-4	TRBV7-9	CASSFGNRAGEKLFF
TRBJ1-1	TRBV28	CASSSGLSFRDTEAFF
TRBJ2-5	TRBV14	CASSLRVTQYF
TRBJ1-1	TRBV5-4	CASSLSYRNTEAFF